This T cell receptor beta chain was observed in a study of T cell responses to AZD1222 COVID-19 vaccine. The data were produced by immunoSEQ multiplex PCR, yet TCRdb's version contains in-frame clones alone and is incomplete. The sample shows under 110,000 clones, roughly 84% of them seen only once. Trimming took 3 bases from V and 4 from J, leaving 15 bases between them. The CDR3 is 15 amino acids. Germline assignment: CDR1 MDHEN and CDR2 SYDVKM. Study-wide findings and caveats: It was only after the peak T cell response that any repertoires were sampled. White British ancestry dominated among donors, who included more females, and clonal diversity was possibly underestimated.

About this clone itself: Its antigen is currently unknown.

The starting material was peripheral blood, obtained on day 0 of AZD1222 vaccination. The source is an adult in good health. V is TRBV28 and J is TRBJ1-2; maybe TRBD1 (5 bases). Written as DNA, the CDR3 is TGTGCCAGCAGTTTTGGGGGGAGGGCTACCTATGGCTACACCTTC. Translated: CASSFGGRATYGYTF.